These 10 T cell receptor beta chains came from one sample sequenced in a study of cytomegalovirus exposure and HLA in healthy donors. PCR primers comprised 60 Vbeta and 13 Jbeta primers. Only in-frame clones appear in the TCRdb table, and some are missing; sequencing was by immunoSEQ multiplex PCR. Of 100,000 or so clones in the sample, about 15% were seen once. Material: PBMCs. These receptors were taken from a female donor in good health and CMV-seronegative.

J is TRBJ2-3 and V is TRBV9, with TRBD2 identical over 12 bases. Trimming at V came to 3 bases and at J to 2 bases, leaving 4 bases not matched to a gene. The CDR3 has 16 residues. The germline V gene has CDR1 SGDLS and CDR2 YYNGEE. CDR3: CASSATSGRTTDTQYF. Here the CDR3 DNA reads TGTGCCAGCAGCGCTACTAGCGGGAGGACCACAGATACGCAGTATTTT. The whole variable domain, filled in from reference TRBV9 and TRBJ2-3, reads DSGVTQTPKHLITATGQRVTLRCSPRSGDLSVYWYQQSLDQGLQFLIQYYNGEERAKGNILERFSAQQFPDLHSELNLSSLELGDSALYFCASSATSGRTTDTQYFGPGTRLTVL.

This clone showed up just once. The rearrangement links TRBV7-2 to TRBJ2-7; 8 bases align to TRBD2. The CDR3 covers 17 residues. V lost 1 base, J lost 0 bases, and 8 bases stayed unmatched. In germline, CDR1 is SGHTA, CDR2 FQGNSA. CDR3 region: CASSLGRAGTSSYEQYF. The CDR3 nucleotides read TGTGCCAGCAGCTTAGGAAGAGCCGGGACTAGCTCCTACGAGCAGTACTTC.

V and J are TRBV23-1 and TRBJ2-2, with 14 bases lining up with TRBD2. TRBV23-1 is classed as an ORF, of uncertain function. The length of the CDR3 is 16 residues. V lost 6 bases, J lost 1 base, and 1 base stayed unmatched. CDR3 DNA sequence: TGCGCCAGCAGGACTAGCGGGGGGGAGAACACCGGGGAGCTGTTTTTT. This codes for CASRTSGGENTGELFF.

This clone was found a few times. The chain uses TRBV5-3 and TRBJ1-2; no definite D call. TRBV5-3 is given ORF status, its function remaining uncertain. V was shortened by 3 bases and J by 4 bases, with 10 bases between the two germline ends. This CDR3 region has 13 residues. The CDR3 reads CARSSGSFYGYTF. CDR3 DNA: TGTGCCAGAAGCTCTGGCAGTTTCTATGGCTACACCTTC.

This clone was detected only a few times. V gene TRBV9 combines with J gene TRBJ2-5, with TRBD1 as a possible D gene (5 bases). The CDR3 covers 13 residues. CDR1 SGDLS and CDR2 YYNGEE come from the germline V gene. Deletions cut 4 bases from V and 5 bases from J, with 12 bases between. CDR3 nucleotide sequence: TGTGCCAGCAGCCCACGACAGTGGGAGACCCAGTACTTC. Translation gives CASSPRQWETQYF.

This clone has a handful of counts. The V gene is TRBV6-1, the J gene TRBJ2-1, with D perhaps TRBD2 (6 bases). The CDR3 is 15 amino acids. Germline V gene lookup returns CDR1 MNHNS and CDR2 SASEGT. V lost 2 bases and J lost 6, with 14 bases in between. The CDR3 reads CASSEIYTSLNEQFF. CDR3 sequence (DNA): TGTGCCAGCAGTGAAATTTATACTAGCCTCAATGAGCAGTTCTTC.

The DNA of the CDR3 is TGTGCCAGCAGTGAAATCTGGGGGGGCACCTACGAGCAGTACTTC. Translation: CASSEIWGGTYEQYF. The chain joins TRBV2 to TRBJ2-7, with D possibly being TRBD2 (7 bases). Trimming took off 2 bases at V and 2 bases at J, with 13 bases between the two ends. Germline CDR1 is SNHLY and CDR2 is FYNNEI. The CDR3 contains 15 residues.

A few counts support this clone. The chain couples TRBV13 to TRBJ2-7, with 7 bases matching TRBD2. The CDR3 extends over 15 amino acids. Germline values: CDR1 PRHDT, CDR2 FYEKMQ (reference sequence). J lost 2 bases, V lost 2 bases, and 6 bases had no gene match. The CDR3 reads CASSLRLAEAYEQYF. Here the CDR3 DNA reads TGTGCCAGCAGCTTAAGGCTAGCGGAGGCCTACGAGCAGTACTTC. The full variable domain, with the rest looked up from reference TRBV13 and TRBJ2-7, is AAGVIQSPRHLIKEKRETATLKCYPIPRHDTVYWYQQGPGQDPQFLISFYEKMQSDKGSIPDRFSAQQFSDYHSELNMSSLELGDSALYFCASSLRLAEAYEQYFGPGTRLTVT.

The V call is TRBV5-1, the J call TRBJ2-7, with D perhaps TRBD2 (6 bases). Trimming pared 4 bases from V and 2 bases from J, leaving 13 bases between. The CDR3 extends over 14 amino acids. Germline V lookup: CDR1 SGHRS, CDR2 YFSETQ. The CDR3 nucleotides are TGCGCCAGCAGCCCGGCGACTAGGGCCTACGAGCAGTACTTC. Its protein product is CASSPATRAYEQYF.

This clone was detected a few times. This chain links TRBV30 with TRBJ1-4, with 7 bases matching TRBD1. From germline, CDR1 is GTSNPN and CDR2 SVGIG (reference sequence). The J segment lost 8 bases and the V segment lost 3 bases, leaving 6 bases of the junction unmatched. The CDR3 sequence is 13 residues long. CDR3 bases: TGTGCCTGGAGACAGGGGTTAAGAGAAAAACTGTTTTTT. Its protein product is CAWRQGLREKLFF. Full variable domain (remainder filled in from reference TRBV30 and TRBJ1-4): SQTIHQWPATLVQPVGSPLSLECTVEGTSNPNLYWYRQAAGRGLQLLFYSVGIGQISSEVPQNLSASRPQDRQFILSSKKLLLSDSGFYLCAWRQGLREKLFFGSGTQLSVL.